One and the same sample provided the 14 T cell receptor beta chains below, sequenced in a study of blood T cell repertoires in COVID-19 (dated by TCRdb to about 2020). Library construction relied on the immunoSEQ multiplex PCR assay. TCRdb retrieved this table from immuneACCESS and kept in-frame rearrangements only. Not all clones are present; in checked studies, unresolved V genes account for under half, and no reason is known for the remainder. Present in this sample are 300,000 to 450,000 clones, 88% of which were seen just once. About 1.1% of the sample comes from the top ten. Specimen: PBMCs or T cells enriched from blood (not recorded which). The receptors stem from a woman aged 18 to 35 who had recovered from COVID-19.

This chain uses TRBV7-3 with TRBJ2-3; 10 nucleotides agree with TRBD1. The length of the CDR3 is 14 residues. Unmatched junction bases numbered 1, after V lost 2 bases and J lost 5 bases. Germline CDR1 is SGHTA and CDR2 is FQGTGA. CDR3 nucleotide sequence: TGTGCCAGCAGCTTAGGACAGGGGGGAGATACGCAGTATTTT. Protein sequence: CASSLGQGGDTQYF.

V and J are TRBV19 and TRBJ2-7, with D possibly TRBD2 on 7 matching bases. Per the germline V gene, CDR1 is LNHDA and CDR2 is SQIVND (reference sequence). This CDR3 is built from 15 residues. V gave up 3 bases and J gave up 3 bases, with 15 bases separating them. CDR3: CASSMGGQIGYEQYF. The CDR3 DNA is TGTGCCAGTAGTATGGGGGGGCAGATCGGCTACGAGCAGTACTTC. Full variable domain (outside the CDR3, taken from reference TRBV19 and TRBJ2-7): DGGITQSPKYLFRKEGQNVTLSCEQNLNHDAMYWYRQDPGQGLRLIYYSQIVNDFQKGDIAEGYSVSREKKESFPLTVTSAQKNPTAFYLCASSMGGQIGYEQYFGPGTRLTVT.

The chain has TRBV5-6 and TRBJ1-5; D is perhaps TRBD1 (6 bases). In germline, CDR1 is SGHDT, CDR2 YYEEEE. V shed 4 bases and J shed 6 bases, with 20 bases lying between them. This CDR3 spans 16 amino acids. This chain's CDR3 is CASSPGGTGAGQPQHF. CDR3 in DNA: TGTGCCAGCAGCCCGGGGGGCACGGGAGCGGGTCAGCCCCAGCATTTT.

In DNA form, the CDR3 reads TGTGCCAGCAGCTTAGTGGGGGCGGGGGCCAAGGGAGATACGCAGTATTTT. It yields the protein CASSLVGAGAKGDTQYF. The chain has TRBV7-9 and TRBJ2-3; possibly TRBD2 for D (7 bases). This CDR3 region has 17 residues. V lost 1 base and J 5 bases, leaving 19 bases between the germline ends. Germline values: CDR1 SEHNR, CDR2 FQNEAQ (reference sequence).

The chain carries TRBV6-2 or TRBV6-3 and TRBJ2-7, with 10 bases that match TRBD2. Trimming at V came to 1 base and at J to 2 bases, leaving 8 bases not matched to a gene. CDR3 length: 17 residues. Germline values: CDR1 MNHEY, CDR2 SVGEGT. As DNA, the CDR3 is TGTGCCAGCAGTTACTTCTCTAGGACTAGCGGAACCTACGAGCAGTACTTC. As protein: CASSYFSRTSGTYEQYF.

This clone was picked up a small number of times. The genes are TRBV6-4 and TRBJ1-1; TRBD1 might be the D (6 bases). Trimming removed 6 bases at V and 1 base at J, with 15 bases between. There are 15 residues in the CDR3. The germline V gene has CDR1 MRHNA and CDR2 SNTAGT. The CDR3 region has the DNA TGTGCCAGCAGGGCCGAGCCACAGGGGAACACTGAAGCTTTCTTT. It is translated as CASRAEPQGNTEAFF.

The gene calls are TRBV20-1 and TRBJ2-3; TRBD1 matches 9 bases. CDR3 length: 14 amino acids. The germline CDR1 and CDR2 sequences are DFQATT and SNEGSKA (reference sequence). V gave up 3 bases and J gave up 1 base; unmatched junction bases: 2. The CDR3 DNA reads as TGCAGTGCTAGTGACAGGGGGGGCACAGATACGCAGTATTTT. Translation: CSASDRGGTDTQYF.

This chain links TRBV28 with TRBJ1-2; 9 bases line up with TRBD1. CDR1 is MDHEN and CDR2 is SYDVKM in the germline V gene. V dropped 6 bases and J dropped 6; count of bases not matched to a gene: 8. The CDR3 sequence is 14 residues long. The CDR3 reads CASRPGDRVNGYTF. The CDR3 DNA follows: TGTGCCAGCAGGCCCGGGGACAGGGTCAATGGCTACACCTTC.

This sequence joins TRBV7-3 and TRBJ2-3, with a weak D call TRBD2 (6 bases). Per germline, CDR1 SGHTA and CDR2 FQGTGA. V dropped 5 bases and J dropped 2 bases, with 14 bases sitting between them. CDR3 length: 15 amino acids. The CDR3 spells CASSRSSATTDTQYF. CDR3 in DNA: TGTGCCAGCAGCCGTTCTAGCGCCACCACAGATACGCAGTATTTT.

This clone was recorded a few times. This chain links TRBV5-6 with TRBJ2-4; tentative D call: TRBD2 (6 bases). With 4 bases removed from V and 2 bases from J, the gap between germline ends came to 22 bases. CDR3 size: 18 residues. Per the germline V gene, CDR1 is SGHDT and CDR2 is YYEEEE. The CDR3 loop reads CASSGARGAADSKNIQYF. CDR3 nucleotides: TGTGCCAGCAGCGGGGCGCGGGGCGCAGCGGATTCCAAAAACATTCAGTACTTC.

The chain couples TRBV28 to TRBJ1-5; tentatively, D is TRBD1 (5 bases). Germline V lookup: CDR1 MDHEN, CDR2 SYDVKM. Trimming cost V 6 bases and J 2 bases, with 14 bases left between them. The CDR3 has 15 amino acids. CDR3 protein: CASSQPGAGNQPQHF. CDR3 in DNA: TGTGCCAGCAGCCAGCCTGGGGCGGGCAATCAGCCCCAGCATTTT.

This clone has only one observation. One end of the junction does not line up with germline, which may come from a read error. This chain links TRBV6-2 or TRBV6-3 with TRBJ2-7; D possibly corresponds to TRBD2 (5 bases). CDR1 MNHEY and CDR2 SVGEGT come from the germline V gene. This CDR3 contains 14 residues. CDR3 nucleotide sequence: TGTGCCAGCAGTTACTCATTTCCCGACTACGGGCAGTACTTC. This codes for CASSYSFPDYGQYF.

The rearrangement joins TRBV6-2 or TRBV6-3 to TRBJ1-2; no firm D call. This CDR3 comprises 13 residues. V was cut by 5 bases and J by 7 bases, with 14 bases left in between. Germline V lookup: CDR1 MNHEY, CDR2 SVGEGT. The CDR3 region is CASSEGIETGYTF. CDR3 bases: TGTGCCAGCAGTGAGGGTATAGAAACTGGCTACACCTTC.

The chain employs TRBV6-2 or TRBV6-3 and TRBJ1-5; D is ambiguous. The CDR3 runs 15 residues. The germline V gene has CDR1 MNHEY and CDR2 SVGEGT. The V end lost 2 bases, the J end lost 5 bases, and 13 bases lay between the germline ends. As DNA, the CDR3 is TGTGCCAGCAGTTACCTGAGAGAAGCCGATCAGCCCCAGCATTTT. As protein: CASSYLREADQPQHF.